The present T cell receptor beta chain was sequenced within a study of neurological immune-mediated disorders. The sample holds many counts of this clonotype. Its antigen is still unknown. There are 15 residues in the CDR3. CDR1 is MNHEY, CDR2 SMNVEV, per germline (reference sequence). With 6 bases clipped from V and 0 bases from J, the junction kept 2 bases outside the gene matches. cDNA was made by 5'RACE with 10-nucleotide random UMIs. TCRdb called the 5' RACE reads again in MiXCR, with one record for every CDR3 protein. Altogether 50,000 to 70,000 distinct CDR3 sequences are present, less than 2.5% being singletons, with the ten largest covering around 3%. Study-wide points: Across subjects, expanded clones had no CDR3 amino acid sequences in common, pointing to private repertoires in all groups.

The chain is built from TRBV27 and TRBJ2-2, with 9 bases that match TRBD2. This TCR was recovered from a man aged 45-65 years with multiple sclerosis. Sequencing was performed on PBMCs. This chain's CDR3 is CASRSGGSNTGELFF. Here the CDR3 DNA reads TGTGCCAGCAGAAGCGGGGGGTCGAACACCGGGGAGCTGTTTTTT.